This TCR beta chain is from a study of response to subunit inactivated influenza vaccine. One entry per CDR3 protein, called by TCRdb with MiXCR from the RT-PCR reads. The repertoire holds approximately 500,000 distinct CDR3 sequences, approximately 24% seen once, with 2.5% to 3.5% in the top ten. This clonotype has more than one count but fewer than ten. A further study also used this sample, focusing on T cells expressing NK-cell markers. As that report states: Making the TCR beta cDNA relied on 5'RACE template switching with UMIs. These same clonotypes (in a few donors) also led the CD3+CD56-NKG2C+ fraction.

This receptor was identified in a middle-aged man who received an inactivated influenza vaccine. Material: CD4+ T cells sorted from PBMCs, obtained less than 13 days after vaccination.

The CDR3 is CASSGQVVPYEQYF. In DNA, the CDR3 is TGTGCCAGCAGTGGCCAGGTGGTACCCTACGAGCAGTACTTC. V is TRBV2 and J is TRBJ2-7; D not resolved. V gave up 4 bases and J gave up 2 bases, with 12 bases separating them. In germline, CDR1 is SNHLY, CDR2 FYNNEI. CDR3 length: 14 amino acids.